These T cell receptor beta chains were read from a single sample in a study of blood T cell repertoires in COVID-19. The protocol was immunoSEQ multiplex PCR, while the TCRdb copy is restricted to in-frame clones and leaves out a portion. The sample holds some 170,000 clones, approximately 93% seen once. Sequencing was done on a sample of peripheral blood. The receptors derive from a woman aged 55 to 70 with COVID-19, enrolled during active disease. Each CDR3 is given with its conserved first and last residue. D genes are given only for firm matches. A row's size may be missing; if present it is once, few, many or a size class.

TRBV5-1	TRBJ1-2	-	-	TGCGCCAGCAGCTTGGCCCCCCCGGGGTCGTACTATGGCTACACCTTC	CASSLAPPGSYYGYTF
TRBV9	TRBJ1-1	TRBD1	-	TGTGCCAGCAGCCCCCGAGGGACAGGGAATGACGTGAACACTGAAGCTTTCTTT	CASSPRGTGNDVNTEAFF
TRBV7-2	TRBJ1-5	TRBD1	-	TGTGCCAGCAGCTTAGCGGGACAGGGTACCAATCAGCCCCAGCATTTT	CASSLAGQGTNQPQHF
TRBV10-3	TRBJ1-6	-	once	TGTGCCATCAGTGATACGTCCAGGGTATCCTATAATTCACCCCTCCACTTT	CAISDTSRVSYNSPLHF
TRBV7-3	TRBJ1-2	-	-	TGTGCCAGCAGCTTAGGAGGGGTTAGTTACTATGGCTACACCTTC	CASSLGGVSYYGYTF
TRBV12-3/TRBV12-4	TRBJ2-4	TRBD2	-	TGTGCCAGCACCGGGGGGACTCCAAACATTCAGTACTTC	CASTGGTPNIQYF
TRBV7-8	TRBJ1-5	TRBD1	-	TGTGCCAGCAGCTCCGGGACAGGGCCCAATCAGCCCCAGCATTTT	CASSSGTGPNQPQHF
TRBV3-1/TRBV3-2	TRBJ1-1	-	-	TGTGCCAGCAGCCAAGTTTCCGGTAGAGCTTTCTTT	CASSQVSGRAFF
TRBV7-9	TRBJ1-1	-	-	TGTGCCAGCAGCCAGGCCTCTAACACTGAAGCTTTCTTT	CASSQASNTEAFF
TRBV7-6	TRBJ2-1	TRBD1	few	TGTGCCAGCAGCGGAGGGACAGGCTCCTACAATGAGCAGTTCTTC	CASSGGTGSYNEQFF
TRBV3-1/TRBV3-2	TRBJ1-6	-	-	TGTGCCAGCAGGACCGCCGGGAGCTCCTATAATTCACCCCTCCACTTT	CASRTAGSSYNSPLHF
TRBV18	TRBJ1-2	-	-	TGTGCCAGCTCAGATGCGCAAGGCGGCTATGGCTACACCTTC	CASSDAQGGYGYTF
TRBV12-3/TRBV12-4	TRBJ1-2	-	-	TGTGCCAGCAGTTTACCAGGGCCCACCTACACCTTC	CASSLPGPTYTF
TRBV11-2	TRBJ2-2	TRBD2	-	TGTGCCAGCAGCTTAGCGGGGGGCACCGGGGAGCTGTTTTTT	CASSLAGGTGELFF
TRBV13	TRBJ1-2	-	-	TGTGCCAGCAGCTTACGGAACTATGGCTACACCTTC	CASSLRNYGYTF
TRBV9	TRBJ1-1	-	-	TGTGCCAGCAGCGTGACAGCGCAGAACACTGAAGCTTTCTTT	CASSVTAQNTEAFF
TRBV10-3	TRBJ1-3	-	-	TGTGCCATCAGTCCCGCGAGCTCTGGAAACACCATATATTTT	CAISPASSGNTIYF
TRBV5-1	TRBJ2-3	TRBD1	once	TGCGCCAGCAGCTTGGATGGGACAGGAGGGGCAGATACGCAGTATTTT	CASSLDGTGGADTQYF
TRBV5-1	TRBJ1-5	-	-	TGCGCCAGCAGCTTGGGAGGGATCTCGGGCAATCAGCCCCAGCATTTT	CASSLGGISGNQPQHF
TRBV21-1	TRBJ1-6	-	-	TGTGCCAGCCGCAAAGGTACACGCTGTAATTCACCCCTCCACTTT	CASRKGTRCNSPLHF
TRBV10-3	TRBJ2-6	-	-	TGTGCCATCAGTGGGTCCGTCGGGGGAGGGGCCAACGTCCTGACTTTC	CAISGSVGGGANVLTF
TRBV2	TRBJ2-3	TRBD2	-	TGTGCCAGCAGTGACCTTTCGACTAGCGGGGGTCGGAATACGCAGTATTTT	CASSDLSTSGGRNTQYF
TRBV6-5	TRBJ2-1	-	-	TGTGCCGGCCGAGACGGCGGTACCGTGCATGAGCAGTTCTTC	CAGRDGGTVHEQFF
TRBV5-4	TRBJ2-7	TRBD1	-	TGTGCCAGCAGCTTGATATCAGGGGGAAACGAGCAGTACTTC	CASSLISGGNEQYF
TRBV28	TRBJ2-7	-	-	TGTGCCAGCAGCCTGGACCGGGGGTCCCCAGCCTCGCAGTACTTC	CASSLDRGSPASQYF
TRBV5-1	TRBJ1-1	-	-	TGCGCCAGCAGCAGAGGAGATTATTCGGGCACTGAAGCTTTCTTT	CASSRGDYSGTEAFF
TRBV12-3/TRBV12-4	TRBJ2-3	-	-	TGTGCCAGCAAGGAGCTTAATACGCAGTATTTT	CASKELNTQYF
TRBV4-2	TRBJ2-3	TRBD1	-	TGTGCCAGCAGCCAAGATGGGACAGGGTCCCTCACAGATACGCAGTATTTT	CASSQDGTGSLTDTQYF
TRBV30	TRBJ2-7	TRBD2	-	TGTGCCTGGAGACGCCGGGGGGGCCAGAGTTCCGAGCAGTACTTC	CAWRRRGGQSSEQYF
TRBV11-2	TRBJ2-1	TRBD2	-	TGTGCCAGCACGCGGGGGGGGAGTTACAATGAGCAGTTCTTC	CASTRGGSYNEQFF
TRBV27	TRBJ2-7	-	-	TGTGCCAGCAGGAAAACAGGTTACTCCTACGAGCAGTACTTC	CASRKTGYSYEQYF
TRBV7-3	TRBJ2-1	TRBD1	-	TGTGCCAGCAGCTTAAATGCCGGGACAGGGTCAAATGAGCAGTTCTTC	CASSLNAGTGSNEQFF
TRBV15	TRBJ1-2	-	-	TGTGCCACCAGCAGAGAGACACAGGGTCCTGGCTACACCTTC	CATSRETQGPGYTF
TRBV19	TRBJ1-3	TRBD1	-	TGTGCCAGTAGTATAGCCGCAGGGGGAAGAGGAAACACCATATATTTT	CASSIAAGGRGNTIYF
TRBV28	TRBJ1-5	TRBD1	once	TGTGCCAGCAGTTTCCGGGACAGGGGATACAATCAGCCCCAGCATTTT	CASSFRDRGYNQPQHF
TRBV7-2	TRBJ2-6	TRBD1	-	TGTGCCAGCAGGACAGGGCCTGGGGCCAACGTCCTGACTTTC	CASRTGPGANVLTF
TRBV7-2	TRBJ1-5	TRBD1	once	TGTGCCAGCAGCTTAAGACAGGGGGTTGGCAATCAGCCCCAGCATTTT	CASSLRQGVGNQPQHF
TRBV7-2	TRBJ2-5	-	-	TGTGCCAGCACCTTAGGTCGGGCAGGGGGGTACCAAGAGACCCAGTACTTC	CASTLGRAGGYQETQYF
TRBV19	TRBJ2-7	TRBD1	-	TGTGCCAGTAGGAGGACAGGGTCCTACGAGCAGTACTTC	CASRRTGSYEQYF
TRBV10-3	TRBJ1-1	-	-	TGTGCCATCAGTGAGTCTACAGGAAGGGCTGAAGCTTTCTTT	CAISESTGRAEAFF
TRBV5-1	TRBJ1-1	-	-	TGCGCCAGCAGCCGGGACTCCGACACTGAAGCTTTCTTT	CASSRDSDTEAFF
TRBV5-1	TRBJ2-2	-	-	TGCGCCAGCAGCACCAGGGTTACCGGGGAGCTGTTTTTT	CASSTRVTGELFF
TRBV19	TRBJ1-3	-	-	TGTGCCAGTAGTAGGCTGGGCAGTTCTGGAAACACCATATATTTT	CASSRLGSSGNTIYF
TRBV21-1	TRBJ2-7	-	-	TGTGCCAGCAGCTCCTCCAGGGGGAAAGACGAGCAGTACTTC	CASSSSRGKDEQYF
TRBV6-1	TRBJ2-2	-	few	TGTGCCAGCAGTGAAGGGGCTGATAACCCCACCGGGGAGCTGTTTTTT	CASSEGADNPTGELFF
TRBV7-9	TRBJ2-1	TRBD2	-	TGTGCCAGCAGCCCCCTCGAGCGGGGGGGCCTTAGTGAGCAGTTCTTC	CASSPLERGGLSEQFF
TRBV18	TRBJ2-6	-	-	TGTGCCAGCTCACCCACCCCCGGAGACCTCTCTGGGGCCAACGTCCTGACTTTC	CASSPTPGDLSGANVLTF
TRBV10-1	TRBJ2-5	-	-	TGCGCCAGCAGTGAGGACTATCAAGAGACCCAGTACTTC	CASSEDYQETQYF
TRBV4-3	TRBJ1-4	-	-	TGCGCCAGCAGCCAAGAACGGGACATCGAAAAACTGTTTTTT	CASSQERDIEKLFF
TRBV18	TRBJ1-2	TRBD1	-	TGTGCCAGCTCACCACTTATCGTGACAGGGGACTATGGCTACACCTTC	CASSPLIVTGDYGYTF
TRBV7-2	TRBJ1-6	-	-	TGTGCCAGCAGCTTAGCAGGGGCCATAAATTCACCCCTCCACTTT	CASSLAGAINSPLHF
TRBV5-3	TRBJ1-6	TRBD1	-	TGTGCCAGAAGCTCAAAAAAATACAGGGGCCAAAGCTCCTATAATTCACCCCTCCACTTT	CARSSKKYRGQSSYNSPLHF
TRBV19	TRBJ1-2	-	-	TGTGCCAGTAGTATAAATACCGTCCCACCGGGACACCATGGCTACACCTTC	CASSINTVPPGHHGYTF
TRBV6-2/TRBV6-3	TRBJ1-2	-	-	TGTGCCAGCAGTCACGGTATGGGACGCGGGAGTGGCTACACCTTC	CASSHGMGRGSGYTF